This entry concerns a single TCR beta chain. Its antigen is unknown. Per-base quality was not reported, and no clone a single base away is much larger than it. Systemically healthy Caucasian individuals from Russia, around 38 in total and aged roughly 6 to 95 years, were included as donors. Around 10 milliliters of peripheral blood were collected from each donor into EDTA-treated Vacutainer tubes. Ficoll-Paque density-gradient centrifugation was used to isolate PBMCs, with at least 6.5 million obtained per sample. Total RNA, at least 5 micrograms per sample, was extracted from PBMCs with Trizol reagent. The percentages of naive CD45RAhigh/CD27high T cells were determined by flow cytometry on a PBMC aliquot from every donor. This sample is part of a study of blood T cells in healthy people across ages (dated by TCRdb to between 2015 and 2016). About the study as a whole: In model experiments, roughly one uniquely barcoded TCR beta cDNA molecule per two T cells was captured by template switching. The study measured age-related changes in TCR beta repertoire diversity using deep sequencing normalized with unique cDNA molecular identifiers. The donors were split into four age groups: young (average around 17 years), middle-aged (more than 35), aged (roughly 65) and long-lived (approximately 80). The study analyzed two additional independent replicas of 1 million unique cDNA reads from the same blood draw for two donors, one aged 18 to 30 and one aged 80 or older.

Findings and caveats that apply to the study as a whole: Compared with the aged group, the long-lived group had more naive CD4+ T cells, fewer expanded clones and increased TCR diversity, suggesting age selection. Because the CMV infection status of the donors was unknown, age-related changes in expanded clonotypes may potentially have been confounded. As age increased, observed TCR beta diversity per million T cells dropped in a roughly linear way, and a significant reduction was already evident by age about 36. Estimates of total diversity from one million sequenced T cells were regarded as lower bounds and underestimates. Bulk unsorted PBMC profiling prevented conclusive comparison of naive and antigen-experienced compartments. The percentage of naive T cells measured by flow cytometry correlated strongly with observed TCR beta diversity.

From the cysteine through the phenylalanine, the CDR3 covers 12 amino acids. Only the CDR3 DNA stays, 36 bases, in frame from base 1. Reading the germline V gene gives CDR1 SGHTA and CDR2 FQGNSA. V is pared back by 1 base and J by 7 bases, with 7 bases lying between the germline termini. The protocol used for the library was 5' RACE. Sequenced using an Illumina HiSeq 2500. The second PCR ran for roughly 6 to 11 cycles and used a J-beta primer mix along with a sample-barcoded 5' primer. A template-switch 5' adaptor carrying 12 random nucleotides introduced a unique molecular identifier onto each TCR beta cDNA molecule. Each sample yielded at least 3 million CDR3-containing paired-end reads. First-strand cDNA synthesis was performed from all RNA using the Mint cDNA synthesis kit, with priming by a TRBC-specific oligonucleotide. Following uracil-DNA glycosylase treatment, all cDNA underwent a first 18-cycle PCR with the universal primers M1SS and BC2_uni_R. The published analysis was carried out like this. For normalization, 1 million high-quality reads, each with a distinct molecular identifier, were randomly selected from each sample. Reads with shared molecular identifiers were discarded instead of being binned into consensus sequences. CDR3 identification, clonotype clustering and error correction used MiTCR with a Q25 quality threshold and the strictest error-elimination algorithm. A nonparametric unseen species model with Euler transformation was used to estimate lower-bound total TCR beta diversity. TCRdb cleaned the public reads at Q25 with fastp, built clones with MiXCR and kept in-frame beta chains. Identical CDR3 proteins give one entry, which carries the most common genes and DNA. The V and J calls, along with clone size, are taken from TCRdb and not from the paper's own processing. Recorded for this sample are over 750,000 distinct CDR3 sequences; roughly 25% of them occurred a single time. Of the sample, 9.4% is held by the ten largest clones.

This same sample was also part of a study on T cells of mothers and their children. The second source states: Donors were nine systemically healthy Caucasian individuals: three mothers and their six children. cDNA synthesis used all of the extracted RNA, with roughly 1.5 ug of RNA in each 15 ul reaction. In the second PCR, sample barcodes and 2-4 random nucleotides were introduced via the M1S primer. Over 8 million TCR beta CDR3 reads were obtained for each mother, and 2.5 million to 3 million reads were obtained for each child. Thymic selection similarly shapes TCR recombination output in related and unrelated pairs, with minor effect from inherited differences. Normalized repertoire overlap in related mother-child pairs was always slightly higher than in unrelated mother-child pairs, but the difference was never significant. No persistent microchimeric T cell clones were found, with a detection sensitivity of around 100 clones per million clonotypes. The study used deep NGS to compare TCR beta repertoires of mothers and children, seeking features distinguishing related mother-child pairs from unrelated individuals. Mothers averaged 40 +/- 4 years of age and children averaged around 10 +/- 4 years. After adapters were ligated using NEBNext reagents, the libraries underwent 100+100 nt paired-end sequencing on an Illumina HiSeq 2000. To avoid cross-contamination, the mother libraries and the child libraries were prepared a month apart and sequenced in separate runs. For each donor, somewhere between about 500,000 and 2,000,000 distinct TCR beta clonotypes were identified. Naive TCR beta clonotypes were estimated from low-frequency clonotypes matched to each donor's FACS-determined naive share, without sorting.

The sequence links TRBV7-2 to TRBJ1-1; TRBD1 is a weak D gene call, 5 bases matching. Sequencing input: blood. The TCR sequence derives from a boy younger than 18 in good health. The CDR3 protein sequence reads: CASSLERGEAFF. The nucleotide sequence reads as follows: TGTGCCAGCAGCTTAGAGAGGGGTGAAGCTTTCTTT.